What follows describes a single TCR beta chain. Its specificity is not known. The data stem from a study of CD8+CD57+ T cells in acquired aplastic anemia. The wider study: There were about 10.8 million reads, on average, for CD4+ cells from healthy donors. Study results and caveats: Patients and controls were found to share approximately 31 CD8+ CDR3 sequences. Controls and patients did not differ significantly in CD8+ Simpson's diversity.

Profiling of TCR beta VDJ combinations and CDR3 sequences used genomic DNA as template. MiXCR was run by TCRdb on the reads, yielding one entry per CDR3 protein. The sample gives hundreds of thousands of distinct CDR3 sequences, roughly 68% of which show up once; 3% to 4.5% is in the top ten. Germline V gives CDR1 ENHRY, CDR2 SYGVKD. The CDR3 sequence is 15 residues long. The V end was cut by 6 bases, the J end by 3 bases, with 15 bases between. The clonotype originates from a human donor in good health, serving as a control. Sequenced input: sorted CD4+, CD8+, or CD8+CD57+ T cells (not recorded which) from PBMCs. The chain joins TRBV10-3 to TRBJ1-5; D not certain. CDR3 in DNA: TGTGCCATCAGCCCTAGGGCGGGTCCCAATCAGCCCCAGCATTTT. It is translated as CAISPRAGPNQPQHF.